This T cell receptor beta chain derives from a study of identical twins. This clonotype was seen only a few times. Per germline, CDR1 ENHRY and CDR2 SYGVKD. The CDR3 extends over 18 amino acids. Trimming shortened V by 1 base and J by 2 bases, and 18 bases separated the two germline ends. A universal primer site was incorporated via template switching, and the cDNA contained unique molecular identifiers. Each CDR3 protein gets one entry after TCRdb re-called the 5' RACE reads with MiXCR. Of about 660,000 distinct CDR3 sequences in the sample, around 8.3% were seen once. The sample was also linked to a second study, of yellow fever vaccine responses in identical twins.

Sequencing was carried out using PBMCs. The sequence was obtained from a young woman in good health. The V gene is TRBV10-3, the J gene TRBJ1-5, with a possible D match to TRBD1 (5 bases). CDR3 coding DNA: TGTGCCATCAGTGAGTTCTCGCCAACAGGTTATGGCAATCAGCCCCAGCATTTT. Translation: CAISEFSPTGYGNQPQHF.